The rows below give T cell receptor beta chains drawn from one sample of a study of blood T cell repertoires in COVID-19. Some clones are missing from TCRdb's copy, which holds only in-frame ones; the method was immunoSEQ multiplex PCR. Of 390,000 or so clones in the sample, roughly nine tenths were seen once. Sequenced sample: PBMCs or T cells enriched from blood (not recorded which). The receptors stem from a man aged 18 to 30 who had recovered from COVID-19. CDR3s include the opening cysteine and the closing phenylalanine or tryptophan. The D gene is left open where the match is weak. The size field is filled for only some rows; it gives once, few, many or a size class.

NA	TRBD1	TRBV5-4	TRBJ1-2	CASSLEGARAGGYTF	TGTGCCAGCAGCTTGGAGGGGGCGCGAGCCGGAGGCTACACCTTC
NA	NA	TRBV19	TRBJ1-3	CASNTLRDNSGNTIYF	TGTGCCAGTAATACCCTCCGGGACAACTCTGGAAACACCATATATTTT
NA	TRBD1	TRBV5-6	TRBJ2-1	CASSPGQGAEQFF	TGTGCCAGCAGCCCGGGACAGGGGGCTGAGCAGTTCTTC
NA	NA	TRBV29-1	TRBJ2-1	CSGRGAYNEQFF	TGCAGCGGGAGGGGCGCCTACAATGAGCAGTTCTTC
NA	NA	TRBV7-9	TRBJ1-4	CASSFQGSVTNEKLFF	TGTGCCAGCAGCTTCCAGGGGTCCGTAACTAATGAAAAACTGTTTTTT
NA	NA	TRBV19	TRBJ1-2	CASSIGTANYGYTF	TGTGCCAGTAGTATAGGGACAGCTAACTATGGCTACACCTTC
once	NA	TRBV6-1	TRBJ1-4	CASSEDRSNEKLFF	TGTGCCAGCAGTGAAGACCGGTCAAATGAAAAACTGTTTTTT
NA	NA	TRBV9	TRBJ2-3	CASSVGTITDTQYF	TGTGCCAGCAGCGTTGGCACGATCACAGATACGCAGTATTTT
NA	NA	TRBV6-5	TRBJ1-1	CASRNNRVSGTEAFF	TGTGCCAGCAGGAACAACAGGGTCTCGGGGACTGAAGCTTTCTTT
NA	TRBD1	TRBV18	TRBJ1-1	CASSPPRQGVKGTEAFF	TGTGCCAGCTCACCACCCCGACAGGGAGTGAAGGGGACTGAAGCTTTCTTT
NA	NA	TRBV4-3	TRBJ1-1	CASSHQGNTEAFF	TGCGCCAGCAGCCACCAGGGGAACACTGAAGCTTTCTTT
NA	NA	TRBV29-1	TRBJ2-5	CSEQGQNQETQYF	TGCAGCGAACAGGGACAAAACCAAGAGACCCAGTACTTC
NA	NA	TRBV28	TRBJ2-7	CASSSDSYEQYF	TGTGCCAGCAGTTCAGACAGTTACGAGCAGTACTTC
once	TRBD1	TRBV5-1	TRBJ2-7	CASSKNRGYEQYF	TGCGCCAGCAGCAAGAACAGGGGTTACGAGCAGTACTTC
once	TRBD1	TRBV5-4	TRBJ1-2	CASSFERLTGAAYGYTF	TGTGCCAGCAGCTTCGAGAGATTGACAGGGGCGGCTTACGGCTACACCTTC
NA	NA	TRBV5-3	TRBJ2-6	CARSPPVQVRGANVLTF	TGTGCCAGAAGCCCGCCGGTACAGGTTAGGGGGGCCAACGTCCTGACTTTC
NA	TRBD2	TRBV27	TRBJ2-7	CASSLGTSGPYEQYF	TGTGCCAGCAGTTTGGGGACTAGCGGGCCCTACGAGCAGTACTTC
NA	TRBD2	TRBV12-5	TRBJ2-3	CASGSGLDTDTQYF	TGTGCTAGTGGTTCAGGACTAGACACAGATACGCAGTATTTT
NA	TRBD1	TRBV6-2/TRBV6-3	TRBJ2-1	CASSYSSTGGRGNEQFF	TGTGCCAGCAGTTACTCGTCTACAGGGGGCAGGGGCAATGAGCAGTTCTTC
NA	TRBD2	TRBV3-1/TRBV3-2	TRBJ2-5	CASSPPVRGVETQYF	TGTGCCAGCAGCCCTCCCGTGCGGGGGGTGGAGACCCAGTACTTC
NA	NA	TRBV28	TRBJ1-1	CASSLGGRGAFF	TGTGCCAGCAGTTTGGGGGGGCGCGGAGCTTTCTTT
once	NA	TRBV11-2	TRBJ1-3	CASSYNQGNSGNTIYF	TGTGCCAGCAGCTATAATCAGGGGAACTCTGGAAACACCATATATTTT
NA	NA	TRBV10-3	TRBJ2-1	CAIMGLHNEQFF	TGTGCCATCATGGGGCTTCACAATGAGCAGTTCTTC
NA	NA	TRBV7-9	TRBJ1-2	CASSPDPPGGYTF	TGTGCCAGCAGCCCGGATCCACCGGGAGGCTACACCTTC
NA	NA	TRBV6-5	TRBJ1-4	CASSFQQETNEKLFF	TGTGCCAGCAGTTTCCAACAAGAAACTAATGAAAAACTGTTTTTT
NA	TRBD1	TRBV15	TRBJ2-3	CATSTRTGGVDTQYF	TGTGCCACCAGCACAAGGACAGGGGGAGTAGATACGCAGTATTTT
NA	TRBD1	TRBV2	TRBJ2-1	CASSVDRVTEQFF	TGTGCCAGCAGTGTTGACAGGGTGACTGAGCAGTTCTTC
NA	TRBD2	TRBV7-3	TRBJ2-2	CASSLNPGLAGETGELFF	TGTGCCAGCAGCTTAAACCCCGGACTAGCGGGGGAAACCGGGGAGCTGTTTTTT
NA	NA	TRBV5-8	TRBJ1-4	CASSETVVKLFF	TGTGCCAGCAGCGAGACAGTTGTAAAACTGTTTTTT
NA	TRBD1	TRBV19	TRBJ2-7	CASSRRDRGYEQYF	TGTGCCAGTAGTCGCCGGGACAGGGGCTACGAGCAGTACTTC
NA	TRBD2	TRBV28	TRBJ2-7	CASRTSGTYEQYF	TGTGCCAGCAGAACTAGCGGAACCTACGAGCAGTACTTC
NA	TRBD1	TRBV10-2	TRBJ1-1	CASTDRVLDTEAFF	TGCGCCAGCACCGACAGGGTTCTCGACACTGAAGCTTTCTTT
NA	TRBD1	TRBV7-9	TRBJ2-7	CASSPRTGAIYEQYF	TGTGCCAGCAGCCCTAGGACAGGGGCCATCTACGAGCAGTACTTC
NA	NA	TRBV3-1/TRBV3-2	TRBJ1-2	CASKSTANYGYTF	TGTGCCAGCAAATCGACAGCCAACTATGGCTACACCTTC
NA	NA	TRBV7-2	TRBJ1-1	CASSFAGHGNTEAFF	TGTGCCAGCAGCTTCGCAGGTCACGGAAACACTGAAGCTTTCTTT
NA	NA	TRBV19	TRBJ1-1	CASSNTGKNTEAFF	TGTGCCAGTAGTAATACAGGGAAGAACACTGAAGCTTTCTTT
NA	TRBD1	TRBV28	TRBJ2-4	CASSLSGTGWNIQYF	TGTGCCAGCAGTTTGTCCGGGACAGGGTGGAACATTCAGTACTTC
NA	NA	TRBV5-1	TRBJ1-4	CASSPAGGREKLFF	TGCGCCAGCAGCCCCGCGGGGGGGCGGGAAAAACTGTTTTTT
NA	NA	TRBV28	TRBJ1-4	CASSWAGSLTNEKLFF	TGTGCCAGCAGTTGGGCAGGGTCGTTGACTAATGAAAAACTGTTTTTT
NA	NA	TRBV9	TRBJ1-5	CASGEGQPQHF	TGTGCCAGCGGGGAGGGTCAGCCCCAGCATTTT
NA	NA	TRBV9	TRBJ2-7	CASSAGQRQYF	TGTGCCAGCAGCGCTGGACAGAGGCAGTACTTC
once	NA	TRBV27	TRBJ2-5	CASSLETQYF	TGTGCCAGCAGCCTAGAGACCCAGTACTTC
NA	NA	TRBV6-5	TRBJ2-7	CASSYAIGGGYEQYF	TGTGCCAGCAGTTACGCGATAGGAGGCGGGTACGAGCAGTACTTC
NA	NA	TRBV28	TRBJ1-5	CASSPPGGQPQHF	TGTGCCAGCAGTCCCCCGGGAGGTCAGCCCCAGCATTTT
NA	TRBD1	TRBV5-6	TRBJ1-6	CASSPPRDSSPLHF	TGTGCCAGCAGCCCGCCCCGGGACAGTTCACCCCTCCACTTT
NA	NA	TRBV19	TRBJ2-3	CASSMRVSGEDTQYF	TGTGCCAGTAGTATGCGCGTTTCGGGGGAAGATACGCAGTATTTT
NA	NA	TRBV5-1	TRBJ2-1	CASSLALSGNEQFF	TGCGCCAGCAGCTTGGCCCTAAGCGGCAATGAGCAGTTCTTC
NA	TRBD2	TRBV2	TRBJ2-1	CASSDLAGGEQFF	TGTGCCAGCAGTGATCTAGCGGGAGGTGAGCAGTTCTTC
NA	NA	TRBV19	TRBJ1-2	CASRLGASPNYGYTF	TGTGCCAGTCGACTGGGGGCCAGTCCTAACTATGGCTACACCTTC
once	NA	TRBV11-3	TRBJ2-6	CASSSGSSGANVLTF	TGTGCCAGCAGCTCGGGAAGCTCTGGGGCCAACGTCCTGACTTTC
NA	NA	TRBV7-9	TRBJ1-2	CASSFSDYRGYTF	TGTGCCAGCAGCTTCTCCGATTACCGGGGCTACACCTTC
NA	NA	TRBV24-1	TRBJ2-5	CATSDSRTAQETQYF	TGTGCCACCAGTGATTCCAGGACAGCTCAAGAGACCCAGTACTTC